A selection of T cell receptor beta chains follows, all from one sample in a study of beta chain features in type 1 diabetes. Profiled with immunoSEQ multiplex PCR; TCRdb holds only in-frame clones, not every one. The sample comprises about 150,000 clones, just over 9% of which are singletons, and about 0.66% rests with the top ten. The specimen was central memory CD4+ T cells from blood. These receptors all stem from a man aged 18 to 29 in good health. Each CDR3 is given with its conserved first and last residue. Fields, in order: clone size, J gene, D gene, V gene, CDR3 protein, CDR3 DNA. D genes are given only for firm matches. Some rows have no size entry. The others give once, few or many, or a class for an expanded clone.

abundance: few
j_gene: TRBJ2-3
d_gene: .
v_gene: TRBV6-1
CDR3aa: CASRGGAITTDTQYF
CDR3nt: TGTGCCAGCAGAGGGGGGGCCATTACCACAGATACGCAGTATTTT

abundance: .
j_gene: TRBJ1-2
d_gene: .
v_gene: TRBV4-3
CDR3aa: CASSQDDRGRGYGYTF
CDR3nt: TGCGCCAGCAGCCAAGATGACCGGGGGAGAGGCTATGGCTACACCTTC

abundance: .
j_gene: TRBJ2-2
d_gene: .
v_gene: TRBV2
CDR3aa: CASRLTGTSTGELFF
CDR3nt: TGTGCCAGCAGACTTACCGGGACAAGCACCGGGGAGCTGTTTTTT

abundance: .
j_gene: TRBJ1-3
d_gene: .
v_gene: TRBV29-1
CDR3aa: CSVAVHRDAGNTIYF
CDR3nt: TGCAGCGTTGCCGTCCACAGGGATGCTGGAAACACCATATATTTT

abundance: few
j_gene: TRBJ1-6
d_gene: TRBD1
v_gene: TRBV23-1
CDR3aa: CASSHPTGTAYNSPLHF
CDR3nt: TGCGCCAGCAGTCATCCAACCGGGACAGCCTATAATTCACCCCTCCACTTT

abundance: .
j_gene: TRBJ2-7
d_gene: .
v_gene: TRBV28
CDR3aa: CASSLVGQNYEQYF
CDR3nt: TGTGCCAGCAGTTTAGTCGGACAGAACTACGAGCAGTACTTC

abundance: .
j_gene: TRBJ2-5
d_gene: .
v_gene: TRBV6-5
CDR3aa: CASSYTGKETQYF
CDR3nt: TGTGCCAGCAGTTACACAGGGAAAGAGACCCAGTACTTC

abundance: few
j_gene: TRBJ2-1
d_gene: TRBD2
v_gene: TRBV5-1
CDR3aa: CASSLSTRLAGIDEQFF
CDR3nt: TGCGCCAGCAGCCTTTCCACGAGACTAGCGGGGATCGATGAGCAGTTCTTC

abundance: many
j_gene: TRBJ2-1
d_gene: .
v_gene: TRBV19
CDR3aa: CASSIEVSVGYEQFF
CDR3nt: TGTGCCAGTAGTATAGAAGTCAGCGTTGGCTATGAGCAGTTCTTC

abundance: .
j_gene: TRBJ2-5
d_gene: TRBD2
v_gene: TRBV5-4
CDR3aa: CASSLGGGQGETQYF
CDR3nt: TGTGCCAGCAGCTTGGGCGGGGGGCAGGGAGAGACCCAGTACTTC

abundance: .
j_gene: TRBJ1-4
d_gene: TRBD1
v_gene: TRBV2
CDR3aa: CASSESTGGEKLFF
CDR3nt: TGTGCCAGCAGTGAAAGTACAGGGGGTGAAAAACTGTTTTTT

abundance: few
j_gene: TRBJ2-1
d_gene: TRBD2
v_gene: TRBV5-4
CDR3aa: CASASGGASYNEQFF
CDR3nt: TGTGCCAGCGCTAGCGGGGGGGCATCCTACAATGAGCAGTTCTTC

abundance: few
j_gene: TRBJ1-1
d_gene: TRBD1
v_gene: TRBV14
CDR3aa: CASSLDRANTEAFF
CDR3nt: TGTGCCAGCAGCCTGGACAGGGCAAACACTGAAGCTTTCTTT

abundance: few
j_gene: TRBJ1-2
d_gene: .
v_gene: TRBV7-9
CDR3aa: CASSSLSGMDGYTF
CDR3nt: TGTGCCAGCAGCTCCCTCTCAGGGATGGATGGCTACACCTTC

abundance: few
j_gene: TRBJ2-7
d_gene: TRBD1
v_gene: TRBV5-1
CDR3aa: CASSLNPGQGAHEQYF
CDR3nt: TGCGCCAGCAGCTTAAATCCGGGACAGGGGGCGCATGAGCAGTACTTC

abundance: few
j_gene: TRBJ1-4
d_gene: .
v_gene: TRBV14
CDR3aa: CASSQLQPITNEKLFF
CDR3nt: TGTGCCAGCAGCCAATTACAGCCAATAACTAATGAAAAACTGTTTTTT

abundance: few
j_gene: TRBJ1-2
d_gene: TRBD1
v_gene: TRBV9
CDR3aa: CASSSPGQGHYGYTF
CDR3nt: TGTGCCAGCAGCTCTCCGGGACAGGGGCACTATGGCTACACCTTC

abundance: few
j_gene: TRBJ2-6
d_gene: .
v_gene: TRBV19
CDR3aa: CASSNGGTYRSGANVLTF
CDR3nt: TGTGCCAGTAGTAACGGGGGAACTTACCGCTCTGGGGCCAACGTCCTGACTTTC

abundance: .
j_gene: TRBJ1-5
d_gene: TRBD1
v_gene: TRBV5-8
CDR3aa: CASSFTGGAVSNQPQHF
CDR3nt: TGTGCCAGCAGCTTCACAGGGGGCGCGGTCAGCAATCAGCCCCAGCATTTT

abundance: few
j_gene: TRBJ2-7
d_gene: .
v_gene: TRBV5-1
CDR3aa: CASNPGTPSYEQYF
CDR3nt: TGCGCCAGCAATCCCGGGACACCCTCCTACGAGCAGTACTTC

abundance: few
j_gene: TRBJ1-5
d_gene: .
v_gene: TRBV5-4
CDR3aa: CASSLLPQPQHF
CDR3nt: TGTGCCAGCAGCTTGCTTCCTCAGCCCCAGCATTTT

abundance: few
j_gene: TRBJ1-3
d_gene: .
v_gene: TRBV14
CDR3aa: CASSQDPRDTIYF
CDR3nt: TGTGCCAGCAGCCAAGATCCGAGAGACACCATATATTTT

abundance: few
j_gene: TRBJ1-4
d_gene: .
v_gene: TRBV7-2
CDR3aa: CASSQDTTDLEKLFF
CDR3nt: TGTGCCAGCAGCCAAGATACGACAGACCTTGAAAAACTGTTTTTT

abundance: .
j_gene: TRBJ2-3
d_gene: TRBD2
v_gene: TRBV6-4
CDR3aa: CASSDGTGGSDTQYF
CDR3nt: TGTGCCAGCAGTGACGGTACGGGGGGGTCAGATACGCAGTATTTT

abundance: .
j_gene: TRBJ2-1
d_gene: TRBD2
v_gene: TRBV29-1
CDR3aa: CSVASSGNYNEQFF
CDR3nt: TGCAGCGTTGCTTCTAGCGGAAACTACAATGAGCAGTTCTTC

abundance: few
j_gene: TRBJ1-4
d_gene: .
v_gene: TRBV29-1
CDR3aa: CSVAGTTNEKLFF
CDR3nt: TGCAGCGTTGCGGGAACAACTAATGAAAAACTGTTTTTT

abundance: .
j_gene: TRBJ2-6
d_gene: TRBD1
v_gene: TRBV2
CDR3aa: CASIRPTGGSGANVLTF
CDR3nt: TGTGCCAGCATCCGTCCAACAGGGGGCTCTGGGGCCAACGTCCTGACTTTC

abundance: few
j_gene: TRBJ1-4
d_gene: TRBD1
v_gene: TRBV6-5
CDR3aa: CASSRTGTVLEKLFF
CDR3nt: TGTGCCAGCAGTAGAACCGGGACAGTTCTTGAAAAACTGTTTTTT

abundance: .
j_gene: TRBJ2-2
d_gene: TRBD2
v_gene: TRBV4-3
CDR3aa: CASSQGHSGAATGELFF
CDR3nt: TGCGCCAGCAGCCAAGGGCACAGCGGGGCTGCAACCGGGGAGCTGTTTTTT

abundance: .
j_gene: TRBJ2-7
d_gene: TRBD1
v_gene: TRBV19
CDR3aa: CASSMDRKREQYF
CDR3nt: TGTGCCAGTAGTATGGACAGGAAAAGGGAGCAGTACTTC

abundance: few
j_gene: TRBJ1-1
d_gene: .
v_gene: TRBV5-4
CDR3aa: CASSLQTGNTEAFF
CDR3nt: TGTGCCAGCAGCTTACAAACAGGGAACACTGAAGCTTTCTTT

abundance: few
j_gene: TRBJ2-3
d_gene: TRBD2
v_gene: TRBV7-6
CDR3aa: CASTRGGATDTQYF
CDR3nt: TGTGCCAGCACTCGCGGGGGTGCCACAGATACGCAGTATTTT

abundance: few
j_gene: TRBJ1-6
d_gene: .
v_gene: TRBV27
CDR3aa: CASSWGGADNSPLHF
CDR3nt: TGTGCCAGCAGTTGGGGGGGCGCAGATAATTCACCCCTCCACTTT

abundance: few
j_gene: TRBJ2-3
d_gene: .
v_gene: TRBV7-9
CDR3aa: CASSLGSSGDTQYF
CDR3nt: TGTGCCAGCAGCTTAGGGAGCTCCGGAGATACGCAGTATTTT

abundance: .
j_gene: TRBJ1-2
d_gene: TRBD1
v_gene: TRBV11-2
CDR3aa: CASSLFQSGQGSDGYTF
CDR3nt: TGTGCCAGCAGCTTATTTCAATCCGGACAGGGCTCGGATGGCTACACCTTC

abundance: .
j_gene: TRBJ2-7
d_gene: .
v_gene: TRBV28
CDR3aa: CASSSNPQVLSYEQYF
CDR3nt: TGTGCCAGCAGTTCGAATCCGCAGGTCCTCTCCTACGAGCAGTACTTC

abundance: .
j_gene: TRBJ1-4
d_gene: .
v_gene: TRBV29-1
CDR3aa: CSVSRHANEKLFF
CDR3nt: TGCAGCGTTTCCAGGCACGCTAATGAAAAACTGTTTTTT

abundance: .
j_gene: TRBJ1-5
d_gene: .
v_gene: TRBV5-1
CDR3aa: CASSLHGRDQPQHF
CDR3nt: TGCGCCAGCAGCCTACATGGCAGGGATCAGCCCCAGCATTTT

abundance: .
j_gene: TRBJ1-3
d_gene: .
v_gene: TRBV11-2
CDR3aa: CASSFAGTGNTIYF
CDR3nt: TGTGCCAGCAGCTTCGCAGGGACTGGAAACACCATATATTTT

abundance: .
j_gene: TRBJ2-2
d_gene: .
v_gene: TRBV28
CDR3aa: CASTQEGIAGELFF
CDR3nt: TGTGCCAGCACCCAGGAGGGTATTGCCGGGGAGCTGTTTTTT

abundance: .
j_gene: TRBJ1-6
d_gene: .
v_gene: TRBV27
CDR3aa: CASSTYRAIMYNSPLHF
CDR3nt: TGTGCCAGCAGTACGTACAGGGCCATCATGTATAATTCACCCCTCCACTTT

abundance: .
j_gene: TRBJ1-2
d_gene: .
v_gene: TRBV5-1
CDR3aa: CASSLDRADYGYTF
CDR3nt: TGCGCCAGCAGCTTGGACAGGGCGGATTATGGCTACACCTTC

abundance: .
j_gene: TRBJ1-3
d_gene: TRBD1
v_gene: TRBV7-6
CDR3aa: CASSPTGGSGNTIYF
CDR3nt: TGTGCCAGCAGCCCCACAGGGGGCAGTGGAAACACCATATATTTT

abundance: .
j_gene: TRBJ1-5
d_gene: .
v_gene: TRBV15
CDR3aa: CATSEAGDQPQHF
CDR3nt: TGTGCCACCAGCGAAGCAGGGGATCAGCCCCAGCATTTT

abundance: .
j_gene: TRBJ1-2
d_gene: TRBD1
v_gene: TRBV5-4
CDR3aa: CASSAQGAGYGYTF
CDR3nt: TGTGCCAGCAGCGCGCAGGGGGCGGGGTATGGCTACACCTTC

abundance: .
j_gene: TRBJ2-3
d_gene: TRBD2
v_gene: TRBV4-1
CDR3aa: CASSQERISGVPDTQYF
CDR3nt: TGCGCCAGCAGCCAAGAGAGGATTAGCGGGGTACCAGATACGCAGTATTTT

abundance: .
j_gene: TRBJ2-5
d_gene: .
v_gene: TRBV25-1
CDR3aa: CASSEYIETQYF
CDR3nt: TGTGCCAGCAGTGAATATATAGAGACCCAGTACTTC

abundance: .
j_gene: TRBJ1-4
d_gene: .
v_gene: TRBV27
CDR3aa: CASSLNGGATNEKLFF
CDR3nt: TGTGCCAGCAGTTTAAACGGGGGAGCAACTAATGAAAAACTGTTTTTT

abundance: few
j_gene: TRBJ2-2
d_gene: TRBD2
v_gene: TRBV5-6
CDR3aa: CASSELAGALNTGELFF
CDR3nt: TGTGCCAGCAGCGAACTAGCGGGGGCCTTGAACACCGGGGAGCTGTTTTTT

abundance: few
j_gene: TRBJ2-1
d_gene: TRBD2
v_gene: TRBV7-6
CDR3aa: CASSLQRTSGGYNEQFF
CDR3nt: TGTGCCAGCAGCTTACAGAGGACTAGCGGGGGATACAATGAGCAGTTCTTC

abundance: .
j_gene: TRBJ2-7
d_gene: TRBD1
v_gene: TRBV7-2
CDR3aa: CASTTGQGNYEQYF
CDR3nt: TGTGCCAGCACCACGGGACAGGGTAACTACGAGCAGTACTTC

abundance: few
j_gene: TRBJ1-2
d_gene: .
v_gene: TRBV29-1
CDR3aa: CSVEGHGAGGNGRYTF
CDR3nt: TGCAGCGTTGAAGGTCACGGGGCGGGGGGCAACGGACGCTACACCTTC

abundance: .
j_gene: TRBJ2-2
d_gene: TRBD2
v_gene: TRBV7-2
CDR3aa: CASSLRRGGSGELFF
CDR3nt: TGTGCCAGCAGCTTACGCCGGGGGGGCTCCGGGGAGCTGTTTTTT